One sample yielded the 19 T cell receptor beta chains listed below, sequenced in a study of blood T cell repertoires in COVID-19. The data were produced by immunoSEQ multiplex PCR, yet TCRdb's version contains in-frame clones alone and is incomplete. The table includes 250,000 to 300,000 clones, roughly 87% detected once. Material: peripheral blood. All receptors come from a woman aged 25 to 39 with acute or convalescent COVID-19.

A single count supports this clone. The chain uses TRBV9 and TRBJ1-2; 12 bases fit TRBD1. Per germline, CDR1 SGDLS and CDR2 YYNGEE. This CDR3 comprises 17 residues. The trim removed 2 bases at V and 4 bases at J, leaving 9 bases unmatched. CDR3 in amino acids: CASSVGTGGIPGYGYTF. The CDR3 bases are TGTGCCAGCAGCGTGGGGACAGGGGGCATTCCTGGCTATGGCTACACCTTC. Filled out from reference TRBV9 and TRBJ1-2, the complete variable domain reads DSGVTQTPKHLITATGQRVTLRCSPRSGDLSVYWYQQSLDQGLQFLIQYYNGEERAKGNILERFSAQQFPDLHSELNLSSLELGDSALYFCASSVGTGGIPGYGYTFGSGTRLTVV.

The chain couples TRBV7-6 to TRBJ2-7; TRBD2 matches at 8 bases. Germline V gene data show CDR1 as SGHVS and CDR2 as FNYEAQ. The CDR3 is made up of 15 amino acids. V trimming: 4 bases; J trimming: 3 bases; junction bases outside the gene matches: 8. This CDR3 reads CASSSEAGVVYEQYF. CDR3 nucleotide sequence: TGTGCCAGCAGCTCAGAAGCGGGAGTGGTCTACGAGCAGTACTTC.

V usage is TRBV5-1 and J usage is TRBJ2-1; D is uncertain. This CDR3 is built from 14 residues. CDR1 is SGHRS and CDR2 is YFSETQ in the germline V gene. V gave up 2 bases and J gave up 1 base, with 7 bases separating them. The CDR3 is CASSLQQSYNEQFF. In nucleotides, the CDR3 is TGCGCCAGCAGCTTACAACAGTCCTACAATGAGCAGTTCTTC.

J is TRBJ2-7 and V is TRBV11-3, with D possibly TRBD2 on 5 matching bases. The CDR3 runs to 15 residues. From germline, CDR1 is SGHNT and CDR2 YENEEA. The V and J ends lost 0 bases and 3 bases respectively, with 12 bases between them. CDR3 sequence reads: CASSLEVGDYYEQYF. Written as DNA, the CDR3 is TGTGCCAGCAGCTTAGAGGTCGGGGATTACTACGAGCAGTACTTC.

The chain employs TRBV7-2 and TRBJ1-3; 7 bases match TRBD1. The CDR3 loop spans 16 amino acids. CDR1 is SGHTA, CDR2 FQGNSA, per germline. J was trimmed by 1 base and V by 5 bases; bases with no gene match: 8. The CDR3 sequence: CASSNPGQRSGNTIYF. Here the CDR3 DNA reads TGTGCCAGCAGCAACCCGGGACAGAGATCTGGAAACACCATATATTTT.

The V call is TRBV7-2, the J call TRBJ2-7; TRBD1 matches at 7 bases. The germline CDR1 and CDR2 sequences are SGHTA and FQGNSA. The J segment lost 2 bases and the V segment lost 0 bases, leaving 1 base of the junction unmatched. The CDR3 is made up of 14 amino acids. In nucleotides, the CDR3 is TGTGCCAGCAGCTTAGCCGGACAGGCCTACGAGCAGTACTTC. As protein: CASSLAGQAYEQYF.

The V gene is TRBV15, the J gene TRBJ2-5; 11 positions match TRBD2. Germline CDR1 is LNHNV and CDR2 is YYDKDF (reference sequence). V was pared by 3 bases and J by 5 bases, with 5 bases of the junction left unmatched. This CDR3 is 15 amino acids long. CDR3 protein: CATSRTSGIGETQYF. The CDR3 DNA reads as TGTGCCACCAGCAGGACTAGCGGGATTGGGGAGACCCAGTACTTC.

The chain couples TRBV18 to TRBJ2-4, with D unclear. Germline V CDR1 and CDR2: KGHSH, LQKENI. The CDR3 is made up of 16 amino acids. V was cut by 2 bases and J by 0 bases, with 11 bases left in between. CDR3 amino acids: CASSPSNSLAKNIQYF. CDR3 coding DNA: TGTGCCAGCTCACCATCGAACTCACTAGCCAAAAACATTCAGTACTTC. The full variable domain, rest sourced from reference TRBV18 and TRBJ2-4, is NAGVMQNPRHLVRRRGQEARLRCSPMKGHSHVYWYRQLPEEGLKFMVYLQKENIIDESGMPKERFSAEFPKEGPSILRIQQVVRGDSAAYFCASSPSNSLAKNIQYFGAGTRLSVL.

The chain combines TRBV16 with TRBJ2-7; D is uncertain. There are 11 residues in the CDR3. The ends were cut back, 0 bases at V and 6 bases at J, with 3 bases in the middle. Germline CDR1 is KGHSY and CDR2 is FQNENV. This CDR3 is CASSQSSEQYF. CDR3 nucleotides: TGTGCCAGCAGCCAATCGAGCGAGCAGTACTTC.

The chain joins TRBV19 to TRBJ2-7, with D possibly TRBD2 on 5 matching bases. The CDR3 contains 11 residues. The germline CDR1 and CDR2 sequences are LNHDA and SQIVND (reference sequence). Trimming cost V 3 bases and J 5 bases, with 5 bases left between them. CDR3 DNA: TGTGCCAGTAGTATCGGGAACGAGCAGTACTTC. As protein: CASSIGNEQYF.

This rearrangement joins TRBV7-8 to TRBJ1-4; D unclear. V was pared by 5 bases and J by 7 bases, with 17 bases between. Germline CDR1 SGHVS, CDR2 FQNEAQ. This CDR3 spans 15 amino acids. In DNA, the CDR3 is TGTGCCAGCAGCCCCGGACCCGTGGGGAGTGAAAAACTGTTTTTT. Protein: CASSPGPVGSEKLFF.

The chain couples TRBV3-1 (or the pseudogene TRBV3-2) to TRBJ2-7; weak D call: TRBD1 (5 bases). Trimming removed 4 bases at V and 7 bases at J, with 14 bases between. This CDR3 spans 13 amino acids. Germline V lookup: CDR1 LGHDT, CDR2 YNNKEL (reference sequence). CDR3 sequence: CASSPQGIWEQYF. The CDR3 DNA reads TGTGCCAGCAGCCCCCAGGGAATTTGGGAGCAGTACTTC.

The V call is TRBV4-3, the J call TRBJ2-1; tentatively, D is TRBD1 (5 bases). The CDR3 is 12 residues long. From germline, CDR1 is LGHNA and CDR2 YSLEER. The CDR3 region has the DNA TGCGCTGAAGACACAGGACGCTATGAGCAGTTCTTC. It specifies CAEDTGRYEQFF.

Comment on this clone: The junction does not match germline at one end; this may be a read error. The rearrangement joins TRBV30 to TRBJ1-2, with D unclear. CDR3 length: 10 amino acids. The germline gives CDR1 GTSNPN, CDR2 SVGIG (reference sequence). This CDR3 is CAWRSPGIYF. The CDR3 nucleotides are TGTGCCTGGAGGTCCCCCGGGATCTACTTC.

The V and J genes are TRBV19 and TRBJ2-7; tentatively, D is TRBD1 (6 bases). CDR1 and CDR2 from the germline V gene are LNHDA and SQIVND (reference sequence). The germline V and J ends were trimmed by 4 bases and 7 bases, with 11 bases remaining between them. The CDR3 runs 12 residues. The CDR3 region has the DNA TGTGCCAGTAGTACAGGGGCGTGGGAGCAGTACTTC. Protein sequence: CASSTGAWEQYF. Based on the CDR3 plus reference TRBV19 and TRBJ2-7, the full variable domain is DGGITQSPKYLFRKEGQNVTLSCEQNLNHDAMYWYRQDPGQGLRLIYYSQIVNDFQKGDIAEGYSVSREKKESFPLTVTSAQKNPTAFYLCASSTGAWEQYFGPGTRLTVT.

The chain links TRBV4-3 to TRBJ2-3; TRBD1 aligns across 10 bases. The CDR3 is 15 amino acids. The V gene's germline CDR1 is LGHNA and CDR2 YSLEER. With V trimmed by 3 bases and J by 3 bases, 3 bases remained unmatched. This CDR3 reads CASSHSGQGTDTQYF. The CDR3 region has the DNA TGCGCCAGCAGCCACTCGGGACAGGGGACAGATACGCAGTATTTT.

This clone appeared a single time. V is TRBV18 and J is TRBJ1-5; D uncertain. CDR1 and CDR2 from the germline V gene are KGHSH and LQKENI. The CDR3 runs to 14 residues. V shed 2 bases and J shed 3 bases, with 8 bases lying between them. CDR3 sequence: CASSPSGINQPQHF. In DNA, the CDR3 is TGTGCCAGCTCACCAAGCGGAATCAATCAGCCCCAGCATTTT.

The rearrangement links TRBV19 to TRBJ1-1; maybe TRBD1 (6 bases). This CDR3 contains 16 residues. The V gene lost 0 bases and the J gene lost 0 bases, with 11 bases spanning the gap. In germline, CDR1 is LNHDA, CDR2 SQIVND (reference sequence). CDR3: CASSIDFDRMNTEAFF. CDR3 sequence (DNA): TGTGCCAGTAGTATAGACTTCGACAGGATGAACACTGAAGCTTTCTTT.

The J gene is TRBJ2-5, the V gene TRBV3-1 (or the pseudogene TRBV3-2); D is perhaps TRBD2 (6 bases). CDR3 length: 16 residues. CDR1 is LGHDT and CDR2 is YNNKEL in the germline V gene (reference sequence). The V end lost 0 bases, the J end lost 2 bases, and 13 bases lay between the germline ends. The CDR3 DNA follows: TGTGCCAGCAGCCAAGACGGCGGGATAAAGCAAGAGACCCAGTACTTC. Translating it yields CASSQDGGIKQETQYF.